In its sample, the clone carrying this T cell receptor beta chain is large (0.1 to 1%). Its antigen is still unknown. The sample comes from a study of Tregs in tolerant kidney transplant recipients. Study-level information: Donor B cells were activated around 11 days on CD40L-expressing 3T3 cells. Overall study findings and caveats: Expanding Tregs on activated donor B cells appeared to best identify donor-specific TCRbeta clones.

Data came from immunoSEQ multiplex PCR; TCRdb stores just in-frame clones and leaves some out. Seen here are fewer than 2,000 clones, roughly 42% observed once, and the top ten hold about 23%. The clonotype comes from a human patient who received a combined kidney and bone marrow transplant. The T cells may come from the graft donor. Sequences were obtained from Tregs from blood cultured with allogeneic cells.

The CDR3 coding sequence is TGTGCCAGCAGTCAGCCAGGAAACTATGGCTACACCTTC. It yields the protein CASSQPGNYGYTF. The chain has TRBV6-6 and TRBJ1-2, with D unresolved. Trimming removed 5 bases at V and 2 bases at J, with 9 bases between. Per germline, CDR1 MNHNY and CDR2 SVGAGI (reference sequence). The CDR3 length is 13 residues.